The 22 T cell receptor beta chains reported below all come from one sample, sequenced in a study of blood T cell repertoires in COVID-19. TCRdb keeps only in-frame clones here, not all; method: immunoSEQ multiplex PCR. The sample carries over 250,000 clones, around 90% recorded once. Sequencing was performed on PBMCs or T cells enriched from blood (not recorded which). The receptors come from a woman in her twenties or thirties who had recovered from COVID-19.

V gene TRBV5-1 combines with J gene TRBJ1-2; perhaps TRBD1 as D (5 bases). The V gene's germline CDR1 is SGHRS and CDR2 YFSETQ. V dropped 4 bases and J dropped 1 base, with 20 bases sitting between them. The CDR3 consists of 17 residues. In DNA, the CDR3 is TGCGCCAGCAGCCCGGGACTTACCATACCTCTTAACTATGGCTACACCTTC. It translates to CASSPGLTIPLNYGYTF.

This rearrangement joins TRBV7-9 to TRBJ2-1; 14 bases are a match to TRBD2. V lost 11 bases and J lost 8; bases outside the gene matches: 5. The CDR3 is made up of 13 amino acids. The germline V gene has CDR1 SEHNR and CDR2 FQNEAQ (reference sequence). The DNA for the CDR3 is TGTGCCGCTGGGACTAGCGGGAGCGATGAGCAGTTCTTC. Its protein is CAAGTSGSDEQFF.

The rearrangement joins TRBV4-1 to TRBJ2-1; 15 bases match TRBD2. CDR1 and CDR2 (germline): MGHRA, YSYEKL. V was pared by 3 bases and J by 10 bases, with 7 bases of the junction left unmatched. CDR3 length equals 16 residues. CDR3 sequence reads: CASSHGTSGRLREQFF. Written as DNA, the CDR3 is TGCGCCAGCAGCCACGGGACTAGCGGGAGGCTTCGGGAGCAGTTCTTC.

The CDR3 loop is CASSDGSGRTYEQYF. As DNA, the CDR3 is TGTGCCAGCAGTGACGGTAGCGGGAGAACCTACGAGCAGTACTTC. The chain links TRBV6-1 to TRBJ2-7; 9 bases agree with TRBD2. With V trimmed by 3 bases and J by 2 bases, 5 bases remained unmatched. Per germline, CDR1 MNHNS and CDR2 SASEGT. This CDR3 region has 15 residues.

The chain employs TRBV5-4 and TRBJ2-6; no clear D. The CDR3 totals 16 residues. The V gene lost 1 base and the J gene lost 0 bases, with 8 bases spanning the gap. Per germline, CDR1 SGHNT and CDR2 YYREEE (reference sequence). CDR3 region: CASSLQAPSGANVLTF. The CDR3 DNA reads TGTGCCAGCAGCTTGCAGGCCCCCTCTGGGGCCAACGTCCTGACTTTC.

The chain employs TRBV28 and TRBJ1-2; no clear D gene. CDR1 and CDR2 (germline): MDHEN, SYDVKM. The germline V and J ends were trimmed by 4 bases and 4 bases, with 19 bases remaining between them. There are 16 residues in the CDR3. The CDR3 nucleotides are TGTGCCAGCAGTTCCCCGATCCTTGTCGTTAGCTATGGCTACACCTTC. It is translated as CASSSPILVVSYGYTF.

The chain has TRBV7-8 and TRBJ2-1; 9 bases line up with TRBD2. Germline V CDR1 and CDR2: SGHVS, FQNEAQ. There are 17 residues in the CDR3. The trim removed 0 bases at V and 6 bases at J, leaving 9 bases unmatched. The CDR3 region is CASSLALSTSGFNEQFF. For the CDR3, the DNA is TGTGCCAGCAGCTTAGCGCTTTCTACTAGCGGGTTCAATGAGCAGTTCTTC.

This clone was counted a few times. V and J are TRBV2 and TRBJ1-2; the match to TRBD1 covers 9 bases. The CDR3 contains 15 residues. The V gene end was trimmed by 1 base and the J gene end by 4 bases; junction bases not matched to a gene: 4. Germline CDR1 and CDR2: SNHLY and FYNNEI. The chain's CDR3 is CASSEGGQGLYGYTF. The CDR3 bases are TGTGCCAGCAGTGAAGGGGGACAGGGACTCTATGGCTACACCTTC.

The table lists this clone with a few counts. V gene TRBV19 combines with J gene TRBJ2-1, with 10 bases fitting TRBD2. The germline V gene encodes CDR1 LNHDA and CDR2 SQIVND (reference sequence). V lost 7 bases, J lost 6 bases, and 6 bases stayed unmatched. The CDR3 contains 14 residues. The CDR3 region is CASTASGSANEQFF. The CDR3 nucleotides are TGTGCCAGTACCGCTAGCGGGAGTGCCAATGAGCAGTTCTTC.

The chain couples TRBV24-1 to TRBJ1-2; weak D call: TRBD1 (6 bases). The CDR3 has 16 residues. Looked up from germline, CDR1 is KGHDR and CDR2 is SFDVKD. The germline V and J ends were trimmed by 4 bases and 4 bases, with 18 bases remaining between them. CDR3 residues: CATSDPALQGRYGYTF. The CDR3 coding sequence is TGTGCCACCAGTGACCCAGCGCTGCAGGGGCGCTATGGCTACACCTTC.

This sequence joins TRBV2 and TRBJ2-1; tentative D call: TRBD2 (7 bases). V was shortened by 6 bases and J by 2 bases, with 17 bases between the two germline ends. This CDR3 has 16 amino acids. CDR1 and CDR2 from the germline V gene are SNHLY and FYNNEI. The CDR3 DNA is TGTGCCAGCAGCTACACGGCGGGGGCCCCCTACAATGAGCAGTTCTTC. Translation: CASSYTAGAPYNEQFF.

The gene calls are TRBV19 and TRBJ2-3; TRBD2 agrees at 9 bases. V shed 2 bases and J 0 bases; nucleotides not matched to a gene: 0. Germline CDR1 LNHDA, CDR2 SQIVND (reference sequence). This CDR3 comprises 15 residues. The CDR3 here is CASSITSGSTDTQYF. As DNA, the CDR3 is TGTGCCAGTAGTATAACTAGCGGGAGCACAGATACGCAGTATTTT.

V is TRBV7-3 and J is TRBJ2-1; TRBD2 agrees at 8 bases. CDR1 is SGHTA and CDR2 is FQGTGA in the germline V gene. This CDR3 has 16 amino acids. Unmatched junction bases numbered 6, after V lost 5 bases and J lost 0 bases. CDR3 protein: CASSASGTSSYNEQFF. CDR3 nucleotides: TGTGCCAGCAGCGCCTCCGGGACTAGCTCCTACAATGAGCAGTTCTTC.

CDR3 loop: CASTHLTSGIHNEQFF. The CDR3, as DNA: TGTGCCAGCACCCATTTGACTAGCGGGATTCACAATGAGCAGTTCTTC. J is TRBJ2-1 and V is TRBV27; 11 nucleotides align to TRBD2. V shed 7 bases, J shed 5 bases, and the junction held 10 bases outside the gene matches. This CDR3 is built from 16 residues. The germline V gene encodes CDR1 MNHEY and CDR2 SMNVEV (reference sequence).

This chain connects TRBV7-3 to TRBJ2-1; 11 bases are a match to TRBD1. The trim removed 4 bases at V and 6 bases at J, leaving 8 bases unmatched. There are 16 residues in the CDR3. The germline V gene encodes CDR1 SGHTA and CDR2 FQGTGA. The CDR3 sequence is CASSSPGQGDLNEQFF. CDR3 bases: TGTGCCAGCAGCTCTCCGGGACAGGGGGATCTCAATGAGCAGTTCTTC. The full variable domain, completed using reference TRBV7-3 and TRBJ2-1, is GAGVSQTPSNKVTEKGKYVELRCDPISGHTALYWYRQSLGQGPEFLIYFQGTGAADDSGLPNDRFFAVRPEGSVSTLKIQRTERGDSAVYLCASSSPGQGDLNEQFFGPGTRLTVL.

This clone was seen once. CDR3 protein: CASSDYREGYGYTF. CDR3 DNA: TGTGCCAGCAGTGATTATAGGGAGGGCTATGGCTACACCTTC. The chain recombines TRBV25-1 with TRBJ1-2; D gene uncertain. The CDR3 consists of 14 residues. V gave up 3 bases and J gave up 4 bases, with 12 bases separating them. Germline CDR1 is MGHDK and CDR2 is SYGVNS.

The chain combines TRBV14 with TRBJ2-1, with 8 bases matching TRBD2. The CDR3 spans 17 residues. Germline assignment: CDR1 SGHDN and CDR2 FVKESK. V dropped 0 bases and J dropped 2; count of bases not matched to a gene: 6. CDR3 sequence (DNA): TGTGCCAGCAGCCAAGATATAGGAGCGGGAGCCTACAATGAGCAGTTCTTC. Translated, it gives CASSQDIGAGAYNEQFF.

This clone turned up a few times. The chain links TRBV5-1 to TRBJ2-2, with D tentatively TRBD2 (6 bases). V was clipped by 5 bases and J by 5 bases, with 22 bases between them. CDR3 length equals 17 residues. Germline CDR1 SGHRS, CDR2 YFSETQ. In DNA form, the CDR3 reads TGCGCCAGCAGGTTAATTCCTTCGACTAGAGTGACCGGGGAGCTGTTTTTT. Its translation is CASRLIPSTRVTGELFF.

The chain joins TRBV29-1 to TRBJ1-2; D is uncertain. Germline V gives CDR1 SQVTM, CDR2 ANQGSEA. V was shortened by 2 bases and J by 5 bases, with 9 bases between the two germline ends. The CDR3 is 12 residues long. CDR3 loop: CSVEQQTYGYTF. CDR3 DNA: TGCAGCGTTGAACAACAGACGTATGGCTACACCTTC.

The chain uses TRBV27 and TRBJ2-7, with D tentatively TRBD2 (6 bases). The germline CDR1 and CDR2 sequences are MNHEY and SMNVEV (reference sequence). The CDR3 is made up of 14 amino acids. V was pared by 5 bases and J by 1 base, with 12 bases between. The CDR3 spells CASSPGLTSYEQYF. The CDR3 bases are TGTGCCAGCAGTCCAGGACTAACTTCCTACGAGCAGTACTTC.

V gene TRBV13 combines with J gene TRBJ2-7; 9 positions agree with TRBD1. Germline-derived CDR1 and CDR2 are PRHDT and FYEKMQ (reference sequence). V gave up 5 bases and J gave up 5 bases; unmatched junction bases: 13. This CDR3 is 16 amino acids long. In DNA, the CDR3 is TGTGCCAGCAGCCGGGTCCCGGACAGGGGAGACGACGAGCAGTACTTC. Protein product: CASSRVPDRGDDEQYF.

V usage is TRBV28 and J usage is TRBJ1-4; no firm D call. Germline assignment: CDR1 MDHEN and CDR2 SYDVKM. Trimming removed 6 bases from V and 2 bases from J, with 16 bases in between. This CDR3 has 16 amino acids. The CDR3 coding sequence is TGTGCCAGCAGCCCACGCCTTCCCCAGACTAATGAAAAACTGTTTTTT. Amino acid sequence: CASSPRLPQTNEKLFF.